This T cell receptor beta chain is from a study of blood T cell repertoires in COVID-19. Germline V gene lookup returns CDR1 MGHRA and CDR2 YSYEKL. The CDR3 loop spans 14 amino acids. V dropped 0 bases and J dropped 5 bases, with 10 bases sitting between them. Participants' reported clinical history set cohort assignment. Original handling: Cell counts per sample came from amplifying reference gene primers. This table comes from immunoSEQ multiplex PCR, and its TCRdb copy is limited to in-frame clones, with some not included. V, J and clone size derive from that table, while D and trimming were established from the DNA sequence. Of 250,000 to 400,000 clones detected, roughly nine tenths appear once; the ten largest clones hold approximately 2.5%.

This clonotype was sampled from a man aged 60-69 years who had recovered from COVID-19. The V and J genes are TRBV4-1 and TRBJ1-2; no clear D. Source material: PBMCs or T cells enriched from blood (not recorded which). The chain's CDR3 is CASSQEGSRYGYTF. Here the CDR3 DNA reads TGCGCCAGCAGCCAAGAGGGGAGTCGGTATGGCTACACCTTC.